The 27 T cell receptor beta chains presented below share a single source sample, sequenced in a study of CD8 T cells in ankylosing spondylitis (dated by TCRdb to the late 2010s). Broad study findings and their caveats: A TCR beta motif of several highly homologous amino acid variants appeared characteristic of blood from ankylosing spondylitis patients.

Library creation used 5' RACE. The sequencing machine was an Illumina HiSeq 2500. The raw public reads went through TCRdb reprocessing: fastp at Q25, MiXCR clone calling, in-frame beta chains kept. Rows matching on CDR3 protein sequence are summarized as one entry with the most common DNA and genes. The sample yields hundreds of thousands of distinct CDR3 sequences; 15% to 20% were counted once. The ten largest clonotypes hold 1% of the sample. For these receptors, no antigen is known. The sample consisted of blood, either unsorted or a sorted T cell fraction (not recorded which). The source of these receptors is a male donor with ankylosing spondylitis.

This clonotype was counted only a few times. The rearrangement links TRBV5-5 to TRBJ1-1, with 7 bases aligning to TRBD1. This CDR3 is built from 17 residues. Germline V gives CDR1 SGHKS, CDR2 YYEKEE (reference sequence). Trimming removed 6 bases from V and 1 base from J; junction bases left unmatched: 15. CDR3 loop: CASKAPGGIYSNTEAFF. CDR3 DNA sequence: TGTGCCAGCAAGGCCCCAGGGGGGATTTACTCGAACACTGAAGCTTTCTTT.

The chain uses TRBV7-2 and TRBJ2-1; D might be TRBD2 (6 bases). Per the germline V gene, CDR1 is SGHTA and CDR2 is FQGNSA. With 3 bases removed from V and 15 bases from J, the gap between germline ends came to 15 bases. This CDR3 is built from 12 residues. The CDR3 sequence is CASSFILSGVFF. The CDR3 DNA is TGTGCCAGCAGCTTTATTCTATCGGGGGTGTTCTTC.

The table lists this clonotype with a few counts. This chain joins TRBV7-9 and TRBJ2-1; 11 nucleotides agree with TRBD2. This CDR3 is 15 amino acids long. Unmatched junction bases numbered 9, after V lost 6 bases and J lost 8 bases. Germline CDR1 and CDR2: SEHNR and FQNEAQ (reference sequence). The DNA for the CDR3 is TGTGCCAGCAGACCGAGACTAGCGGGATTTGATGAGCAGTTCTTC. Protein: CASRPRLAGFDEQFF. The entire variable domain, with the rest obtained from reference TRBV7-9 and TRBJ2-1, is as follows: DTGVSQNPRHKITKRGQNVTFRCDPISEHNRLYWYRQTLGQGPEFLTYFQNEAQLEKSRLLSDRFSAERPKGSFSTLEIQRTEQGDSAMYLCASRPRLAGFDEQFFGPGTRLTVL.

The gene calls are TRBV20-1 and TRBJ2-7; 7 positions match TRBD2. This CDR3 region has 14 residues. V shed 0 bases and J 1 base; nucleotides not matched to a gene: 3. The germline gives CDR1 DFQATT, CDR2 SNEGSKA (reference sequence). The CDR3 here is CSARDLAGSYEQYF. CDR3 bases: TGCAGTGCTAGAGATTTAGCGGGTTCCTACGAGCAGTACTTC.

The chain carries TRBV20-1 and TRBJ2-7; D is uncertain. Germline V gives CDR1 DFQATT, CDR2 SNEGSKA (reference sequence). The CDR3 consists of 12 residues. The V and J ends lost 2 bases and 5 bases respectively, with 10 bases between them. The CDR3 DNA follows: TGCAGTGCTAGACTGTCGAAGGACGAGCAGTACTTC. It specifies CSARLSKDEQYF.

The chain joins TRBV12-3 or TRBV12-4 to TRBJ2-5; D assignment may be TRBD1 or TRBD2 (5 bases each). Trimming removed 2 bases at V and 5 bases at J, with 12 bases between. The CDR3 contains 14 residues. The CDR3 is CASSLLGVGETQYF. CDR3 in DNA: TGTGCCAGCAGTTTATTGGGGGTGGGGGAGACCCAGTACTTC.

This clonotype was counted ten times or more. The CDR3 sequence: CASSLDRVNTEAFF. Written as DNA, the CDR3 is TGTGCCAGCAGTCTGGACAGGGTTAACACTGAAGCTTTCTTT. The chain has TRBV27 and TRBJ1-1; TRBD1 agrees at 8 bases. Germline V gene sequence: CDR1 MNHEY, CDR2 SMNVEV (reference sequence). The J segment lost 2 bases and the V segment lost 5 bases, leaving 4 bases of the junction unmatched. This CDR3 region has 14 residues.

This clonotype was seen at least ten times. V is TRBV5-1 and J is TRBJ1-1; 9 bases are shared with TRBD1. This CDR3 has 14 amino acids. Germline values: CDR1 SGHRS, CDR2 YFSETQ. J lost 1 base, V lost 4 bases, and 2 bases had no gene match. The CDR3 is CASSGGQGNTEAFF. The CDR3 DNA reads as TGCGCCAGCAGCGGGGGACAGGGGAACACTGAAGCTTTCTTT.

This clonotype appeared once. V gene TRBV21-1 combines with J gene TRBJ2-1. TRBV21-1 has pseudogene status. The CDR3 sequence is 16 residues long. Written as DNA, the CDR3 is TGTGCCAGCAGCAAGTTGAGACCACCATCTGATGGTGAGCAGTTCTTC. Translation gives CASSKLRPPSDGEQFF.

In its sample, this clonotype was seen many times. The chain carries TRBV5-1 and TRBJ2-3; 7 bases line up with TRBD1. Trimming took 4 bases from V and 3 from J; bases not matched to a gene: 11. From germline, CDR1 is SGHRS and CDR2 YFSETQ. The CDR3 is 16 amino acids. CDR3 in amino acids: CASSRQTGLGTDTQYF. CDR3 coding DNA: TGCGCCAGCAGCCGACAGACAGGGCTCGGGACAGATACGCAGTATTTT.

The chain employs TRBV7-9 and TRBJ1-2, with D possibly TRBD1 on 5 matching bases. The CDR3 consists of 14 residues. The V and J ends lost 5 bases and 7 bases respectively, with 17 bases between them. The germline V gene has CDR1 SEHNR and CDR2 FQNEAQ (reference sequence). CDR3 loop: CASSPSIQESGYTF. The CDR3 bases are TGTGCCAGCAGCCCATCGATACAGGAGTCTGGCTACACCTTC.

This clonotype turned up a few times. V is TRBV11-2 and J is TRBJ1-1; D ambiguous. In germline, CDR1 is SGHAT, CDR2 FQNNGV. Trimming removed 5 bases from V and 1 base from J, with 14 bases in between. The CDR3 length is 15 residues. The CDR3 protein is CASSLLTAENTEAFF. CDR3 in DNA: TGTGCCAGCAGCCTTCTTACAGCGGAGAACACTGAAGCTTTCTTT.

The chain carries TRBV30 and TRBJ1-4; the D gene is possibly TRBD1 (5 bases). The germline CDR1 and CDR2 sequences are GTSNPN and SVGIG (reference sequence). The CDR3 has 17 residues. V lost 2 bases and J 10 bases, leaving 26 bases between the germline ends. CDR3 DNA sequence: TGTGCCTGGAGTCCCGGAATTGGGGGGAGAAGGCTTGGAAAACTGTTTTTT. As protein: CAWSPGIGGRRLGKLFF.

This chain connects TRBV5-1 to TRBJ2-7; 7 bases are shared with TRBD1. J lost 1 base, V lost 2 bases, and 3 bases had no gene match. Germline CDR1 reads SGHRS; CDR2 reads YFSETQ. The CDR3 has 14 residues. CDR3 nucleotide sequence: TGCGCCAGCAGCTTAGAGGGACAGTCCTACGAGCAGTACTTC. It encodes CASSLEGQSYEQYF.

This clonotype came up many times. The V call is TRBV18, the J call TRBJ2-7, with TRBD1 matching over 7 bases. The V and J ends lost 8 bases and 3 bases, in that order; junction bases with no gene match: 7. This CDR3 region has 13 residues. Germline V gives CDR1 KGHSH, CDR2 LQKENI. CDR3 in DNA: TGTGCCAGCGCCCCGAGACAGGGCTACGAGCAGTACTTC. Translated, it gives CASAPRQGYEQYF.

The rearrangement links TRBV5-6 to TRBJ2-7; D call uncertain. Trimming left V 4 bases short and J 3 bases short, with 14 bases between. The V gene's germline CDR1 is SGHDT and CDR2 YYEEEE. The CDR3 runs to 14 residues. CDR3: CASSLGILLYEQYF. The DNA for the CDR3 is TGTGCCAGCAGCCTGGGGATACTCCTCTACGAGCAGTACTTC.

V gene TRBV11-1 combines with J gene TRBJ2-7, with D tentatively TRBD1 (5 bases). From germline, CDR1 is SGHAT and CDR2 FQDESV (reference sequence). Between the trimmed V and J ends, which lost 3 bases and 3 bases, there was a span of 9 bases. The CDR3 runs 13 residues. The DNA for the CDR3 is TGTGCCAGCAGCTTTCGCAGGGACTACGAGCAGTACTTC. This gives the protein CASSFRRDYEQYF.

This rearrangement joins TRBV7-9 to TRBJ1-1, with a weak D call TRBD1 (5 bases). The CDR3 sequence is 15 residues long. Germline CDR1 is SEHNR and CDR2 is FQNEAQ (reference sequence). V lost 6 bases to trimming and J lost 4 bases, with 18 bases between them. The CDR3 region has the DNA TGTGCCAGCAGTCGTGGGCAGGGAGGGGTCACTGAAGCTTTCTTT. Its translation: CASSRGQGGVTEAFF. Full variable domain (missing parts from reference TRBV7-9 and TRBJ1-1): DTGVSQNPRHKITKRGQNVTFRCDPISEHNRLYWYRQTLGQGPEFLTYFQNEAQLEKSRLLSDRFSAERPKGSFSTLEIQRTEQGDSAMYLCASSRGQGGVTEAFFGQGTRLTVV.

This clonotype appeared a few times. The V gene is TRBV28, the J gene TRBJ2-1; D gene unclear. Deletions cut 3 bases from V and 10 bases from J, with 13 bases between. Per the germline V gene, CDR1 is MDHEN and CDR2 is SYDVKM. The CDR3 extends over 13 amino acids. Here the CDR3 DNA reads TGTGCCAGCAGTTTGATACGGGCACCCGAGCAGTTCTTC. Translation: CASSLIRAPEQFF.

This chain uses TRBV20-1 with TRBJ2-5; a weak D match, TRBD2 (5 bases). The germline gives CDR1 DFQATT, CDR2 SNEGSKA (reference sequence). The CDR3 has 11 amino acids. V was pared by 8 bases and J by 1 base, with 8 bases between. CDR3 sequence reads: CSSDFQETQYF. The CDR3 bases are TGCAGTTCGGACTTCCAAGAGACCCAGTACTTC.

This clonotype came up many times. The V call is TRBV7-8, the J call TRBJ2-7; weak D call: TRBD2 (6 bases). Germline lookup yields CDR1 SGHVS and CDR2 FQNEAQ. This CDR3 region has 14 residues. The V and J ends lost 1 base and 9 bases respectively, with 16 bases between them. The CDR3 region is CASSLGGTGEVQYF. The CDR3 DNA follows: TGTGCCAGCAGCTTAGGGGGTACGGGAGAGGTGCAGTACTTC.

This clonotype has just a few counts. The chain uses TRBV6-2 or TRBV6-3 and TRBJ2-3, with 8 positions matching TRBD2. This CDR3 spans 14 amino acids. The V gene end was trimmed by 6 bases and the J gene end by 5 bases; junction bases not matched to a gene: 7. Germline lookup yields CDR1 MNHEY and CDR2 SVGEGT. The DNA for the CDR3 is TGTGCCAGCAGACGCGAGGCGGGGGGAGATACGCAGTATTTT. Its translation: CASRREAGGDTQYF.

This clonotype was observed a few times. The J gene is TRBJ2-2, the V gene TRBV7-8; a possible D gene is TRBD1 (5 bases). Germline V lookup: CDR1 SGHVS, CDR2 FQNEAQ. V lost 3 bases, J lost 5 bases, and 13 bases lay in between. The CDR3 spans 15 residues. The CDR3 bases are TGTGCCAGCAGCTTTCGGACACAATCAACCGGGGAGCTGTTTTTT. Amino acid sequence: CASSFRTQSTGELFF.

The chain combines TRBV2 with TRBJ1-2; unclear D gene. The CDR3 has 13 amino acids. Looked up from germline, CDR1 is SNHLY and CDR2 is FYNNEI. V lost 7 bases to trimming and J lost 0 bases, with 9 bases between them. The DNA of the CDR3 is TGTGCCAGCAATGCAGCCACTAACTATGGCTACACCTTC. This sequence encodes CASNAATNYGYTF.

This clonotype has just a few counts. The rearrangement uses TRBV27 and TRBJ2-2; a weak D match, TRBD1 (6 bases). Trimming cost V 6 bases and J 0 bases, with 17 bases left between them. The CDR3 spans 17 residues. Germline-derived CDR1 and CDR2 are MNHEY and SMNVEV (reference sequence). The CDR3: CASSLFGGGTNTGELFF. DNA for the CDR3: TGTGCCAGCAGCCTCTTTGGGGGCGGTACGAACACCGGGGAGCTGTTTTTT.

This clonotype was recorded a few times. V usage is TRBV9 and J usage is TRBJ2-1, with 13 bases identical to TRBD2. V shed 0 bases and J 7 bases; nucleotides not matched to a gene: 7. CDR3 length: 17 amino acids. Germline V gives CDR1 SGDLS, CDR2 YYNGEE. CDR3 nucleotides: TGTGCCAGCAGCGTAGCCATGGGACTAGCGGGAAATAATGAGCAGTTCTTC. It codes for CASSVAMGLAGNNEQFF.

The genes are TRBV2 and TRBJ2-7; 12 bases fit TRBD2. CDR1 and CDR2 (germline): SNHLY, FYNNEI. The CDR3 runs to 12 residues. V lost 11 bases, J lost 4 bases, and 3 bases stayed unmatched. DNA of the CDR3: TGTGCCTTAGGGACTAGCGGGTACGAGCAGTACTTC. Translated: CALGTSGYEQYF.